This TCR beta chain was profiled in a study of cytotoxic CD8 clonotypes in ibrutinib-treated CLL (dated by TCRdb to 2020 to 2023). Concerning the study at large: The cohort had about a dozen relapsed/refractory and roughly 14 treatment-naive patients; 17 were IGHV unmutated. Patients were still on ibrutinib when every remission and progressive disease sample was collected. Response samples were taken after a median of approximately 13 months on treatment, ranging from roughly 6 to 36 months. Samples averaged roughly 260,000 productive templates and 94,082 productive rearrangements. Responses were partial in around 24 patients and complete in 2; after median approximately 66 months follow-up, about 14 stayed in remission and 12 progressed. Longitudinal samples were obtainable from about 30% of the roughly 90 participants in the trial. Cryopreserved peripheral blood mononuclear cells were obtained prior to treatment, at the time of response, and at either disease progression or sustained remission. Overall study results and their limits: Public clonotypes were rare and either shrank or stayed stable during treatment, and the rise in clonality at ibrutinib response reflected expansion of private clonotypes. Baseline clonality exceeded that of age-matched healthy donors and correlated strongly with circulating CD8+ T-cell counts. Clonality rose at ibrutinib response, remained stable during sustained remission, and dropped back toward baseline at progression. Sustained-remission and progressing patients did not have matched sampling times, and lymph node repertoires were not examined.

For TCR beta library preparation, about 2.2 micrograms of genomic DNA was extracted from cryopreserved PBMCs. Longitudinal blood samples from CLL patients receiving ibrutinib monotherapy were subjected to high-throughput TCR beta sequencing. The patients were enrolled in a single-center, open-label phase 2 trial of ibrutinib monotherapy. Each clonotype received, on average, around 10x coverage in deep resolution sequencing performed on a MiSeq, where the target depth lay between 1 in 1 million and 1 in 200,000 T cells. The immunoSEQ hsTCRB Kit was used to generate TCR beta libraries. The authors processed their data as follows. Data were analyzed with ImmunoSEQ Data Assistant and ImmunoSEQ Analyzer, with V, D and J genes assigned per IMGT definitions. Clonality, which ranges from 0 to 1, was calculated as one minus the normalized Shannon entropy of productive rearrangement frequencies. Public clonotype analysis was restricted to overrepresented clonotypes comprising at least 0.05% of each patient's repertoire. Some 13 repertoires from age-matched healthy donors, obtained from immuneACCESS, served as clonality controls. The source is immuneACCESS, and TCRdb retained only in-frame sequences with V and J called. Part of the clones is not carried over; for the studies checked, unresolved V genes explain less than half of this, and the remainder is unexplained. The D gene and trimming were derived from the DNA, and the V and J assignments and clone size from that table. The sample includes 150,000 or so clones, with 75% to 85% observed a single time. The ten largest make up roughly 7.6% of the sample.

Trimming removed 4 bases from V and 2 bases from J, leaving 7 bases between the germline ends. Spanning cysteine to phenylalanine, the CDR3 consists of 13 amino acids. Solely the CDR3 DNA is kept, with 39 bases framed from the first base. CDR1 and CDR2 are drawn from the germline V gene: MRHNA, SNTAGT. Notes on this clone: The antigen it recognizes is unknown. Base quality data are lacking; no much larger clone is found one base away.

In this chain, TRBV6-4 is recombined with TRBJ2-3; TRBD1 is a possible D gene, resting on 5 matching bases. The sequencing used PBMCs, collected after 36 months of ibrutinib treatment. The clonotype originates from a human donor with chronic lymphocytic leukemia. The CDR3 has the sequence CASSGGATDTQYF. At the DNA level, the sequence is TGTGCCAGCAGTGGTGGGGCCACAGATACGCAGTATTTT.